This TCR beta chain originates from a study of vaccination and CD4 T cells after COVID-19. The wider study: Post-COVID samples had a sampling time that fell a median around 100 days after diagnosis (range 35 to 161).

As to this clonotype: Antigen specificity is unknown.

Oncomine TCR Beta short-read sequencing was applied to DNA from cultured CD4+ T cells. Genomic DNA was isolated from CD4+ T cells that had been cultured. TCRdb reanalysed the PCR reads using MiXCR and keeps one entry per CDR3 protein. The repertoire holds under 8,000 distinct CDR3 sequences, over 35% seen once, with 30% to 35% in the top ten. Indicated treatment: roughly 10-day PBMC culture with coronavirus spike peptide pools or control peptides (ViraFEST assay). One should note that the unexposed donor's CD4+ T cells were collected before the COVID-19 pandemic (2011-2018). Via ViraFEST, peptide pools expanded antigen-specific T cells before TCR sequencing. With SARS-CoV-2 S/N and four cold-coronavirus spikes, unexposed-donor CD4+ T cells were probed, cells permitting. The sequencing sample was made of CD4+ T cells from blood, cultured in vitro. The clonotype originates from a human donor in good health.

The CDR3 region is CASSWAGQLPYEQYF. DNA of the CDR3: TGTGCCAGCAGTTGGGCGGGACAGCTCCCCTACGAGCAGTACTTC. The chain uses TRBV28 and TRBJ2-7; a possible D gene is TRBD1 (7 bases). The V end was cut by 4 bases, the J end by 2 bases, with 15 bases between. CDR1 is MDHEN and CDR2 is SYDVKM in the germline V gene. CDR3 length equals 15 residues.